Listed below are T cell receptor beta chains from one sample, sequenced in a study of PD-1 blockade in classical Hodgkin lymphoma. Generated by immunoSEQ multiplex PCR, the TCRdb table keeps only in-frame clones and is missing some. Of approximately 100,000 clones in the sample, 83% were seen once. The sequences come from peripheral blood mononuclear cells (PBMCs), collected before the fourth cycle of nivolumab. Source of these receptors: a human donor with classical Hodgkin lymphoma. Each CDR3 is given with its conserved first and last residue. D genes are given only for firm matches. Rows may omit the clone size; those that give it use once, few, many or a size class.

clone_size,v_call,d_call,j_call,cdr3_nt,cdr3_aa
few,TRBV4-1,TRBD2,TRBJ2-1,TGCGCCAGCAGCCAGGCTCAGGGGACTAGCGGGAGAGCCTACAATGAGCAGTTCTTC,CASSQAQGTSGRAYNEQFF
few,TRBV6-4,TRBD1,TRBJ2-2,TGTGCCAGCAGTGACGGGACAGGCGCCTCAGTGGAGCTGTTTTTT,CASSDGTGASVELFF
once,TRBV30,TRBD1,TRBJ2-2,TGTGCCTGGCAGGGGGCGGAGGGCACCGGGGAGCTGTTTTTT,CAWQGAEGTGELFF
few,TRBV19,-,TRBJ2-6,TGTGCCAGTAATGATCGCGACTCTGGGGCCAACGTCCTGACTTTC,CASNDRDSGANVLTF
-,TRBV11-2,TRBD2,TRBJ2-7,TGTGCCAGCAGCTTTTCGCTGAACCCGGGACTAGCGGGAGGCGAGCAGTACTTC,CASSFSLNPGLAGGEQYF
-,TRBV5-8,TRBD1,TRBJ2-5,TGTGCCAGCAGCCAACAGGGGGGAGAGACCCAGTACTTC,CASSQQGGETQYF
-,TRBV6-5,-,TRBJ1-2,TGTGCCAGCAGACCACAGAATATCTATGGCTACACCTTC,CASRPQNIYGYTF
-,TRBV5-6,TRBD1,TRBJ1-1,TGTGCCAGCAGCTTAATAGGGGGCGATGAAGCTTTCTTT,CASSLIGGDEAFF
-,TRBV9,TRBD2,TRBJ2-1,TGTGCCAGCAATAGCGGGAGGCTACAGGATGAGCAGTTCTTC,CASNSGRLQDEQFF
-,TRBV7-9,-,TRBJ2-5,TGTGCCAGCAGCCCGGGAGCGGCGGGGGAGACCCAGTACTTC,CASSPGAAGETQYF
-,TRBV2,-,TRBJ1-5,TGTGCCAGCAGTGGTTCCGGCGCGAGCAATCAGCCCCAGCATTTT,CASSGSGASNQPQHF
once,TRBV4-2,TRBD2,TRBJ2-7,TGTGCCAGCAGCCAGCTAGCGGGAGACGGCGAGCAGTACTTC,CASSQLAGDGEQYF
-,TRBV6-4,TRBD2,TRBJ2-3,TGTGCCAGCAGTTTACTAGCGGGAGGGACAGATACGCAGTATTTT,CASSLLAGGTDTQYF
-,TRBV5-4,-,TRBJ2-1,TGTGCCAGCAGCTTGAATAGCGGCTACAATGAGCAGTTCTTC,CASSLNSGYNEQFF